Listed below are T cell receptor beta chains from one sample, sequenced in a study of beta chain features in type 1 diabetes. Here immunoSEQ multiplex PCR was the method, and the copy in TCRdb shows in-frame clones only, minus some. This table holds roughly 150,000 clones, 9% to 12% found once. Sequencing was performed on central memory CD4+ T cells from blood. The receptors derive from a man aged 25-45 years with type 1 diabetes. CDR3s include the opening cysteine and the closing phenylalanine or tryptophan. The D gene is left open where the match is weak. Where a row states a size, it is once, few, many or the class of an expanded clone; other rows omit it.

few,TRBJ1-5,-,TRBV27,TGTGCCAGCAGTTTGCAGAGGGCTCAGCCCCAGCATTTT,CASSLQRAQPQHF
few,TRBJ2-1,-,TRBV5-1,TGCGCCAGCAGCTTGAGTTTGGGGGGTGAGCAGTTCTTC,CASSLSLGGEQFF
-,TRBJ1-2,TRBD1,TRBV28,TGTGCCAGCAGTTTCCCGGGGCAGGGGGCAAGTGGCTACACCTTC,CASSFPGQGASGYTF
few,TRBJ1-2,-,TRBV7-2,TGTGCCAGCAGCTTAGAACAGTACTATGGCTACACCTTC,CASSLEQYYGYTF
few,TRBJ2-1,-,TRBV28,TGTGCCAGCAGAGCCACAGGGTATGAGCAGTTCTTC,CASRATGYEQFF
-,TRBJ2-7,TRBD2,TRBV5-6,TGTGCCAGCAGCTTATACTCGGGAGGCCGTCGGGAGCAGTACTTC,CASSLYSGGRREQYF
-,TRBJ2-5,-,TRBV6-1,TGTGCCAGCAGTGAAGACAGGGTACGGGAGACCCAGTACTTC,CASSEDRVRETQYF
few,TRBJ1-1,-,TRBV5-1,TGCGCCAGCAGCCCTACGGTGGCGGGGGCCACTGAAGCTTTCTTT,CASSPTVAGATEAFF
-,TRBJ2-1,-,TRBV19,TGTGCCAGTAGTATAGAGGGGGAGGCGTACAATGAGCAGTTCTTC,CASSIEGEAYNEQFF
-,TRBJ2-5,TRBD2,TRBV7-2,TGTGCCAGCAGCTTAGCTAGCGGGAGTGGGGAGACCCAGTACTTC,CASSLASGSGETQYF
many,TRBJ2-3,-,TRBV7-9,TGTGCCAGCAGCTTGGATAGCGGCACAGATACGCAGTATTTT,CASSLDSGTDTQYF
-,TRBJ2-2,-,TRBV7-2,TGTGCCACAAAACCTTATAGCGGCAACACCGGGGAGCTGTTTTTT,CATKPYSGNTGELFF
-,TRBJ2-3,TRBD2,TRBV30,TGTGCCTGGAGTGACCAGGGACTAGCGAGCACAGATACGCAGTATTTT,CAWSDQGLASTDTQYF
-,TRBJ2-2,-,TRBV9,TGTGCCAGCAGCGCCTTACAGGGATGGGGCACCGGGGAGCTGTTTTTT,CASSALQGWGTGELFF
few,TRBJ2-5,TRBD2,TRBV5-1,TGCGCCAGCAGCTTGAAACTAGCGGGAGGCGAGACCCAGTACTTC,CASSLKLAGGETQYF
-,TRBJ2-7,TRBD1,TRBV7-8,TGTGCCAGCAGCCCTGGGACAGCCCTTGGGGAGCAGTACTTC,CASSPGTALGEQYF
-,TRBJ2-1,-,TRBV2,TGTGCCAGCAGAGCGGAGGCTAGTCCGTCGAATGAGCAGTTCTTC,CASRAEASPSNEQFF
-,TRBJ2-2,TRBD1,TRBV2,TGTGCCAGCTGTGGGACAGGGGGAGTTACCGGGGAGCTGTTTTTT,CASCGTGGVTGELFF
few,TRBJ2-3,TRBD1,TRBV15,TGTGCCACCAGCAGCGGACAGGGGCCTTACACAGATACGCAGTATTTT,CATSSGQGPYTDTQYF
-,TRBJ1-4,TRBD1,TRBV27,TGTGCCAGCAGTGGGACAGCAACTAATGAAAAACTGTTTTTT,CASSGTATNEKLFF
-,TRBJ2-5,TRBD2,TRBV28,TGTGCCAGCAGTGCGGCGGGAGCAACTGAGACCCAGTACTTC,CASSAAGATETQYF
-,TRBJ1-1,TRBD1,TRBV6-1,TGTGCCATACAGGGGCAAATCGCCGTCACTGAAGCTTTCTTT,CAIQGQIAVTEAFF